A selection of T cell receptor beta chains follows, all from one sample in a study of OX40 agonist ivuxolimab in advanced cancers. Sequencing used immunoSEQ multiplex PCR; TCRdb keeps in-frame clones, though not all of them. The data hold 55,000 to 70,000 clones, with around 90% observed a single time. Source: CD4+ or CD8+ T cells sorted from blood, taken in a trial of the OX40 agonist ivuxolimab. These receptors originate from an adult with an advanced solid tumor such as melanoma, head and neck, liver or kidney cancer. Each CDR3 is given with its conserved first and last residue. The D gene is left open where the match is weak. Clone sizes are given selectively: once, few, many, or a class where the clone is expanded.

J gene,D gene,clone size,V gene,CDR3 protein,CDR3 DNA
TRBJ2-2,NA,NA,TRBV6-5,CASREGTGELFF,TGTGCCAGCAGGGAGGGCACCGGGGAGCTGTTTTTT
TRBJ1-4,NA,NA,TRBV19,CATARATNEKLFF,TGTGCCACCGCCCGGGCCACTAATGAAAAACTGTTTTTT
TRBJ2-7,NA,NA,TRBV27,CASMPAPGPYEQYF,TGTGCCAGCATGCCCGCCCCGGGGCCATACGAGCAGTACTTC
TRBJ1-2,NA,NA,TRBV15,CATSRATANYGYTF,TGTGCCACCAGCAGAGCGACAGCTAACTATGGCTACACCTTC
TRBJ2-2,NA,NA,TRBV30,CAGRGVGTGELFF,TGTGCCGGCCGGGGAGTGGGCACCGGGGAGCTGTTTTTT
TRBJ1-1,TRBD1,few,TRBV28,CASSMGQGDTEAFF,TGTGCCAGCAGCATGGGACAGGGAGACACTGAAGCTTTCTTT
TRBJ1-4,NA,NA,TRBV28,CASSLTGFDEKLFF,TGTGCCAGCAGTTTAACAGGGTTCGATGAAAAACTGTTTTTT
TRBJ2-7,NA,NA,TRBV6-5,CASSYSRFQYF,TGTGCCAGCAGTTACTCGAGGTTCCAGTACTTC
TRBJ2-3,NA,NA,TRBV19,CASSSPGLTSTDTQYF,TGTGCCAGTAGTAGTCCGGGACTTACTAGCACAGATACGCAGTATTTT
TRBJ1-4,NA,few,TRBV27,CASRPGLQTNEKLFF,TGTGCCAGCAGGCCAGGGCTCCAAACTAATGAAAAACTGTTTTTT
TRBJ1-2,NA,NA,TRBV28,CASSLLSILGGYTF,TGTGCCAGCAGTTTATTGTCCATCCTCGGGGGCTACACCTTC
TRBJ1-1,NA,NA,TRBV25-1,CASSVTTGKAFF,TGTGCCAGCAGTGTGACGACAGGTAAAGCTTTCTTT
TRBJ1-5,TRBD1,NA,TRBV28,CASSLRNPGQDSNQPQHF,TGTGCCAGCAGTTTAAGAAATCCGGGACAGGATAGCAATCAGCCCCAGCATTTT
TRBJ2-2,NA,NA,TRBV10-3,CAISESITGSGELFF,TGTGCCATCAGTGAGTCGATAACGGGATCCGGGGAGCTGTTTTTT
TRBJ1-1,NA,NA,TRBV7-2,CASSSRRTGTNTEAFF,TGTGCCAGCAGCAGCCGTCGCACAGGAACTAACACTGAAGCTTTCTTT
TRBJ1-3,NA,NA,TRBV19,CASSPLYGSGNTIYF,TGTGCCAGTAGTCCTCTTTATGGCTCTGGAAACACCATATATTTT
TRBJ1-5,NA,NA,TRBV28,CASSNPNQPQHF,TGTGCCAGCAGCAACCCCAATCAGCCCCAGCATTTT
TRBJ1-1,TRBD1,NA,TRBV11-2,CASTIGTANTEAFF,TGTGCCAGCACCATTGGGACAGCGAACACTGAAGCTTTCTTT
TRBJ1-1,NA,NA,TRBV5-1,CASSLYGGKNTEAFF,TGCGCCAGCAGCTTGTATGGGGGGAAGAACACTGAAGCTTTCTTT
TRBJ2-3,NA,NA,TRBV7-8,CASSLPSGLVGADTQYF,TGTGCCAGCAGCTTACCCTCGGGGCTAGTTGGAGCAGATACGCAGTATTTT
TRBJ2-7,TRBD1,NA,TRBV19,CASSMVTGGVYEQYF,TGTGCCAGTAGTATGGTGACAGGGGGGGTCTACGAGCAGTACTTC
TRBJ1-2,TRBD1,NA,TRBV19,CASSATRQGSGYTF,TGTGCCAGTTCCGCCACCCGACAGGGTAGTGGCTACACCTTC
TRBJ1-4,NA,once,TRBV6-5,CASSQGSTNEKLFF,TGTGCCAGCAGCCAGGGGAGTACTAATGAAAAACTGTTTTTT
TRBJ1-2,NA,few,TRBV9,CASSPSTDYGYTF,TGTGCCAGCAGCCCATCGACCGACTATGGCTACACCTTC
TRBJ2-3,TRBD1,NA,TRBV13,CASSLAAGTGWTDTQYF,TGTGCCAGCAGCTTAGCCGCCGGGACAGGGTGGACAGATACGCAGTATTTT